The 29 T cell receptor beta chains given below trace back to one sample, sequenced in a study of blood T cells in healthy people across ages. Primed by a sample-barcoded 5' primer and a J-beta primer mix, a second PCR proceeded for 7 to 11 cycles. One entry per CDR3 protein results from TCRdb running MiXCR on the 5' RACE reads. The repertoire holds fewer than 1,000,000 distinct CDR3 sequences, with about half as singletons. The sequencing sample was made of blood. These TCRs come from an elderly man in good health.

The V and J genes are TRBV5-1 and TRBJ2-1, with a possible D match to TRBD1 (6 bases). The CDR3 loop spans 13 amino acids. Germline V gives CDR1 SGHRS, CDR2 YFSETQ. Deletions cut 0 bases from V and 8 bases from J, with 9 bases between. The CDR3 is CASSLGQAYEQFF. The CDR3 DNA reads TGCGCCAGCAGCTTGGGACAGGCGTATGAGCAGTTCTTC.

Turning to this clonotype: One base away lies a much larger clone, so this may be a sequencing read error. The CDR3 spells CSVLGGNEQYF. In DNA, the CDR3 is TGCAGCGTTCTCGGGGGCAATGAGCAGTACTTC. The gene calls are TRBV29-1 and TRBJ2-1; the D gene could be TRBD1 or TRBD2 (6 bases each). The end of the DNA aligns better with TRBJ2-7, so the J call may be wrong. This CDR3 contains 11 residues. CDR1 and CDR2 from the germline V gene are SQVTM and ANQGSEA.

The V and J genes are TRBV9 and TRBJ2-7; D is ambiguous. The CDR3 has 15 amino acids. V gave up 0 bases and J gave up 2 bases, with 12 bases separating them. Germline CDR1 is SGDLS and CDR2 is YYNGEE. The CDR3 here is CASSVAANLPYEQYF. The DNA for the CDR3 is TGTGCCAGCAGCGTAGCGGCGAATCTGCCCTACGAGCAGTACTTC.

This chain links TRBV20-1 with TRBJ2-6; the D gene could be TRBD1 or TRBD2 (6 bases each). The CDR3 extends over 15 amino acids. V was pared by 2 bases and J by 5 bases, with 13 bases between. Per the germline V gene, CDR1 is DFQATT and CDR2 is SNEGSKA (reference sequence). CDR3 DNA sequence: TGCAGTGCTAGACCCCAAGGGGGGCGGGCCAACGTCCTGACTTTC. Its protein product is CSARPQGGRANVLTF.

The gene calls are TRBV11-3 and TRBJ2-7, with TRBD1 matching over 9 bases. After removal of 8 bases from V and 5 bases from J, the junction contained 13 bases not matched to a gene. Germline V gene data show CDR1 as SGHNT and CDR2 as YENEEA. The CDR3 spans 15 residues. As DNA, the CDR3 is TGTGCCAGCCCGAATACAGGGGGCAATGACGACGAGCAGTACTTC. Its protein is CASPNTGGNDDEQYF.

A note on this clonotype: At one end the junction does not follow the germline gene, possibly because of a read error. The CDR3 spells CASGLGGNQPQHF. DNA of the CDR3: TGTGCCAGCGGCTTGGGGGGCAATCAGCCCCAGCATTTT. This chain links TRBV7-2 with TRBJ1-5, with D maybe TRBD1 (5 bases). CDR3 length: 13 amino acids. The germline gives CDR1 SGHTA, CDR2 FQGNSA.

This clonotype was detected ten times or more. This chain connects TRBV12-3 or TRBV12-4 to TRBJ2-7; 13 positions match TRBD2. The length of the CDR3 is 13 residues. Trimming removed 6 bases from V and 5 bases from J; junction bases left unmatched: 1. CDR3 sequence: CASRLAGGDEQYF. The CDR3 DNA sequence: TGTGCCAGCAGACTAGCGGGAGGGGACGAGCAGTACTTC.

This clonotype came up a few times. V is TRBV4-2 and J is TRBJ2-1, with D possibly TRBD1 on 5 matching bases. Germline V gene sequence: CDR1 LGHNA, CDR2 YNFKEQ. Trimming cost V 1 base and J 5 bases, with 15 bases left between them. This CDR3 is 16 amino acids long. The CDR3, as DNA: TGTGCCAGCAGCCAAGTGAGACAGATCGTCAACAATGAGCAGTTCTTC. This codes for CASSQVRQIVNNEQFF.

This clonotype occurred a few times. The chain uses TRBV13 and TRBJ1-2, with no clear D. This CDR3 comprises 12 residues. From germline, CDR1 is PRHDT and CDR2 FYEKMQ (reference sequence). The V and J ends lost 1 base and 8 bases respectively, with 8 bases between them. The CDR3 sequence: CASSLAGSGYTF. CDR3 in DNA: TGTGCCAGCAGCTTAGCGGGAAGCGGCTACACCTTC.

The chain employs TRBV5-1 and TRBJ2-3, with 10 bases identical to TRBD2. J lost 3 bases, V lost 4 bases, and 5 bases had no gene match. The CDR3 runs 15 residues. In germline, CDR1 is SGHRS, CDR2 YFSETQ. The CDR3 reads CASSEVSGRTDTQYF. The DNA of the CDR3 is TGCGCCAGCAGCGAAGTTAGCGGGAGGACAGATACGCAGTATTTT.

J is TRBJ2-3 and V is TRBV20-1; TRBD2 matches at 8 bases. V shed 2 bases, J shed 2 bases, and the junction held 6 bases outside the gene matches. The CDR3 consists of 15 residues. Germline V gives CDR1 DFQATT, CDR2 SNEGSKA (reference sequence). The CDR3 nucleotides are TGCAGTGCTAGAAAAGCGGGAGCCTCCACAGATACGCAGTATTTT. Translation: CSARKAGASTDTQYF.

The table lists this clonotype with a few counts. The chain recombines TRBV6-2 or TRBV6-3 with TRBJ2-3, with D unresolved. The V gene lost 4 bases and the J gene lost 7 bases, with 6 bases spanning the gap. The CDR3 is 11 residues long. Germline assignment: CDR1 MNHEY and CDR2 SVGEGT. The CDR3 region has the DNA TGTGCCAGCAGTTCTCTACATACGCAGTATTTT. Protein: CASSSLHTQYF.

Here the CDR3 DNA reads TGCAGCGTTGTTCCCCGACGGGGACACAATGAGCAGTTCTTC. Translated, it gives CSVVPRRGHNEQFF. This chain connects TRBV29-1 to TRBJ2-1; D is possibly TRBD1 or TRBD2 (5 bases each). The CDR3 contains 14 residues. Germline-derived CDR1 and CDR2 are SQVTM and ANQGSEA. V lost 4 bases and J 5 bases, leaving 15 bases between the germline ends.

About this clonotype itself: Compared with germline, one end of the junction differs, possibly owing to a read error. The CDR3 is CSAKGHPGGDAQYF. For the CDR3, the DNA is TGCAGTGCTAAGGGGCACCCCGGGGGAGATGCGCAGTATTTT. The chain combines TRBV20-1 with TRBJ2-3; a weak D match, TRBD2 (6 bases). The CDR3 sequence is 14 residues long. Germline assignment: CDR1 DFQATT and CDR2 SNEGSKA (reference sequence).

This clonotype was detected a few times. The gene calls are TRBV19 and TRBJ1-2; D unclear. The CDR3 length is 14 residues. Germline CDR1 and CDR2: LNHDA and SQIVND (reference sequence). The ends were cut back, 6 bases at V and 5 bases at J, with 16 bases in the middle. The CDR3 is CASRHPSRAYGYTF. CDR3 in DNA: TGTGCCAGTAGGCATCCTAGCCGGGCTTATGGCTACACCTTC.

Concerning this clonotype: At one boundary the junction diverges from the germline segment, which might be a read error. V gene TRBV15 combines with J gene TRBJ2-4; D unclear. From germline, CDR1 is LNHNV and CDR2 YYDKDF (reference sequence). This CDR3 has 14 amino acids. The CDR3 here is CTTSNRLAKNIQYF. CDR3 nucleotides: TGTACCACCAGCAACCGCTTAGCCAAAAACATTCAGTACTTC.

The chain links TRBV7-9 to TRBJ2-1; D is perhaps TRBD2 (7 bases). The CDR3 has 17 amino acids. The germline V gene encodes CDR1 SEHNR and CDR2 FQNEAQ (reference sequence). The V gene lost 5 bases and the J gene lost 5 bases, with 22 bases spanning the gap. The CDR3 DNA reads TGTGCCAGCAGCCTTAGGGGGGGGGCCCGGACCCACAATGAGCAGTTCTTC. It encodes CASSLRGGARTHNEQFF.

In DNA, the CDR3 is TGTGCCAGCAAGGGACAATTCAATGAGCAGTTCTTC. Residues: CASKGQFNEQFF. This chain joins TRBV6-5 and TRBJ2-1, with D tentatively TRBD1 (6 bases). The germline V gene has CDR1 MNHEY and CDR2 SVGAGI. The V and J ends lost 7 bases and 6 bases respectively, with 10 bases between them. This CDR3 is built from 12 residues.

This clonotype was seen only a few times. The chain has TRBV4-3 and TRBJ2-5, with TRBD2 identical over 12 bases. CDR3 size: 16 residues. The germline CDR1 and CDR2 sequences are LGHNA and YSLEER. V lost 2 bases to trimming and J lost 4 bases; unmatched junction nucleotides: 5. The CDR3 DNA sequence: TGCGCCAGCAGCCAAAGGAGGACTAGCGGGATAGAGACCCAGTACTTC. This translates into CASSQRRTSGIETQYF.

Note on this clonotype: One end of the junction does not line up with germline, which may come from a read error. The chain uses TRBV12-3 or TRBV12-4 and TRBJ2-7; 8 nucleotides align to TRBD1. This CDR3 comprises 13 residues. For the CDR3, the DNA is TGTGTCAGCAGCCCCGACAGGGGCTGGGAGCAGTACTTC. Residues: CVSSPDRGWEQYF.

This chain connects TRBV7-2 to TRBJ2-7, with D uncertain. There are 15 residues in the CDR3. The germline gives CDR1 SGHTA, CDR2 FQGNSA. Trimming pared 0 bases from V and 0 bases from J, leaving 9 bases between. In DNA, the CDR3 is TGTGCCAGCAGCTTAGCTTCCCTTAGCTCCTACGAGCAGTACTTC. It translates to CASSLASLSSYEQYF. Full variable domain (rest looked up from reference TRBV7-2 and TRBJ2-7): GAGVSQSPSNKVTEKGKDVELRCDPISGHTALYWYRQSLGQGLEFLIYFQGNSAPDKSGLPSDRFSAERTGGSVSTLTIQRTQQEDSAVYLCASSLASLSSYEQYFGPGTRLTVT.

The table lists this clonotype with a count of one. The chain is built from TRBV29-1 and TRBJ2-2; 7 bases are shared with TRBD1. The V and J ends lost 4 bases and 6 bases, in that order; junction bases with no gene match: 8. Germline V lookup: CDR1 SQVTM, CDR2 ANQGSEA. CDR3 length equals 14 residues. CDR3 sequence: CSVARGRRAGELFF. In DNA form, the CDR3 reads TGCAGCGTTGCTAGGGGGCGCAGGGCCGGGGAGCTGTTTTTT.

The gene calls are TRBV7-3 and TRBJ2-1; maybe TRBD1 (6 bases). Germline CDR1 is SGHTA and CDR2 is FQGTGA. The CDR3 length is 14 residues. The germline V and J ends were trimmed by 5 bases and 6 bases, with 14 bases remaining between them. CDR3 bases: TGTGCCAGCAGCCATTCTACAGGGACCAATGAGCAGTTCTTC. Translation: CASSHSTGTNEQFF. Based on the CDR3 plus reference TRBV7-3 and TRBJ2-1, the full variable domain is GAGVSQTPSNKVTEKGKYVELRCDPISGHTALYWYRQSLGQGPEFLIYFQGTGAADDSGLPNDRFFAVRPEGSVSTLKIQRTERGDSAVYLCASSHSTGTNEQFFGPGTRLTVL.

This clonotype was counted between two and nine times. The chain uses TRBV11-3 and TRBJ2-6; D is uncertain. CDR1 and CDR2 (germline): SGHNT, YENEEA. Deletions cut 1 base from V and 1 base from J, with 8 bases between. The CDR3 runs to 16 residues. CDR3 amino acids: CASSLVVGSGANVLTF. In DNA form, the CDR3 reads TGTGCCAGCAGCTTAGTTGTCGGGTCTGGGGCCAACGTCCTGACTTTC. Variable domain in full (rest from reference TRBV11-3 and TRBJ2-6): EAGVVQSPRYKIIEKKQPVAFWCNPISGHNTLYWYLQNLGQGPELLIRYENEEAVDDSQLPKDRFSAERLKGVDSTLKIQPAELGDSAVYLCASSLVVGSGANVLTFGAGSRLTVL.

This chain uses TRBV6-6 with TRBJ2-4; the match to TRBD1 covers 10 bases. The J call may be incorrect, as the DNA end agrees better with TRBJ2-7. This CDR3 is 15 amino acids long. Germline CDR1 reads MNHNY; CDR2 reads SVGAGI (reference sequence). CDR3 residues: CASSYPGTGVGEQYF. The CDR3 region has the DNA TGTGCCAGCAGTTACCCCGGGACAGGGGTTGGCGAGCAGTACTTC.

J is TRBJ2-1 and V is TRBV20-1, with D unclear. V was shortened by 4 bases and J by 13 bases, with 26 bases between the two germline ends. The CDR3 loop spans 15 amino acids. The germline CDR1 and CDR2 sequences are DFQATT and SNEGSKA (reference sequence). In nucleotides, the CDR3 is TGCAGTGCTAAACACAACCGCGAAGGAGTGGAGACCCAGTTCTTC. Residues: CSAKHNREGVETQFF.

This clonotype was recorded many times. This sequence joins TRBV12-3 or TRBV12-4 and TRBJ1-2; 7 bases align to TRBD1. The J segment lost 2 bases and the V segment lost 1 base, leaving 1 base of the junction unmatched. This CDR3 is built from 14 residues. The CDR3 spells CASSLDRGNYGYTF. CDR3 nucleotide sequence: TGTGCCAGCAGTTTAGACAGGGGAAACTATGGCTACACCTTC.

The V call is TRBV6-4, the J call TRBJ2-3; D perhaps matches TRBD2 (5 bases). Looked up from germline, CDR1 is MRHNA and CDR2 is SNTAGT. CDR3 length: 16 amino acids. V lost 6 bases, J lost 0 bases, and 16 bases lay in between. In DNA form, the CDR3 reads TGTGCCAGCAGGAAAACCGACTATTCTAGCACAGATACGCAGTATTTT. It specifies CASRKTDYSSTDTQYF.

This clonotype appeared a few times. The chain uses TRBV28 and TRBJ2-1; 7 bases are shared with TRBD2. The CDR3 totals 16 residues. Germline V gene sequence: CDR1 MDHEN, CDR2 SYDVKM. V was pared by 6 bases and J by 11 bases, with 19 bases of the junction left unmatched. The CDR3 reads CASSLKGSSGNPKQFF. The DNA for the CDR3 is TGTGCCAGCAGCCTTAAGGGGTCGAGCGGGAACCCTAAGCAGTTCTTC.